This T cell receptor beta chain was sequenced during a study of Ad26.COV2.S vaccination and SARS-CoV-2 variants. Documented treatment: around 19 received Ad26.COV2.S at low or high dose, single or two shots; 5 received placebo; per-sample allocation not given. Specimen acquisition occurred on day 63 following the initial vaccine or placebo injection. This adult donor, from Boston, was 18-55 years old. In the case of this clone: Its antigen remains unknown.

Study outcomes and limitations: In TCR breadth and depth analyses, total T cell responses may have been underestimated. It was reported that spike-specific CD8+ and CD4+ T cell responses were substantially broad after vaccination. Vaccinated individuals (as opposed to placebo recipients) had higher spike-specific TCR breadth.

Data came from immunoSEQ multiplex PCR; TCRdb stores just in-frame clones and leaves some out. The data contain 250,000 or so clones, approximately 88% of them singletons. The starting material was peripheral blood, obtained in a trial of Ad26.COV2.S vaccine versus placebo. The sequence came from a person aged 18 to 59 who received the Ad26.COV2.S COVID-19 vaccine or a placebo.

The CDR3 reads CATSDPGLGGYNEQFF. CDR3 sequence (DNA): TGTGCCACCAGTGACCCAGGACTAGGAGGCTACAATGAGCAGTTCTTC. J is TRBJ2-1 and V is TRBV24-1, with 7 bases matching TRBD2. V lost 4 bases to trimming and J lost 3 bases; unmatched junction nucleotides: 8. CDR1 KGHDR and CDR2 SFDVKD come from the germline V gene. There are 16 residues in the CDR3.